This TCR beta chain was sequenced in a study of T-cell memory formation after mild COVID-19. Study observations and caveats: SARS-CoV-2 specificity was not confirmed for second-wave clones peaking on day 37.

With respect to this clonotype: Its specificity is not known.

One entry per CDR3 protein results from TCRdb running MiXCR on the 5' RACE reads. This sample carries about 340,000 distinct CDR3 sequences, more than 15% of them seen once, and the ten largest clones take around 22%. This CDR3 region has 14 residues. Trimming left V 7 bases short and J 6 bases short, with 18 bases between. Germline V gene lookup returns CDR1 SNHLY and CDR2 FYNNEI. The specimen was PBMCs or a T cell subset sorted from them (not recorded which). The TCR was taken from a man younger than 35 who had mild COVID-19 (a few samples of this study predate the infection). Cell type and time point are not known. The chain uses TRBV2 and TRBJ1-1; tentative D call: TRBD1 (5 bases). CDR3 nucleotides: TGTGCCAGCACCCAGGGCGGACATATAGCTGAAGCTTTCTTT. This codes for CASTQGGHIAEAFF.